One sample yielded the 2 T cell receptor beta chains listed below, sequenced in a study of T cell repertoires in cytomegalovirus infection. Each CDR3 protein is one row after TCRdb ran MiXCR on the reads. Of 250,000 to 300,000 distinct CDR3 sequences listed, 20% to 30% were seen once; the top ten hold 14%. Material for sequencing was PBMCs. The receptors originated from a human donor in good health (CMV status not recorded). Some clones in this sample may be carry-over from other donors' samples.

In this sample, this clonotype turned up many times. The CDR3 bases are TGTGCCAGCAGCTCCTTTTTCGGGGACTACGAGCAGTACTTC. Encoded protein: CASSSFFGDYEQYF. The rearrangement joins TRBV7-2 to TRBJ2-7, with D perhaps matching TRBD2 (5 bases). Per germline, CDR1 SGHTA and CDR2 FQGNSA. Trimming cost V 4 bases and J 3 bases, with 13 bases left between them. CDR3 length: 14 amino acids. Combining the CDR3 with reference TRBV7-2 and TRBJ2-7 gives the whole variable domain GAGVSQSPSNKVTEKGKDVELRCDPISGHTALYWYRQSLGQGLEFLIYFQGNSAPDKSGLPSDRFSAERTGGSVSTLTIQRTQQEDSAVYLCASSSFFGDYEQYFGPGTRLTVT.

V is TRBV29-1 and J is TRBJ2-3; D not resolved. CDR3 length equals 11 residues. Trimming removed 4 bases from V and 4 bases from J, with 6 bases in between. Germline V gene sequence: CDR1 SQVTM, CDR2 ANQGSEA. The CDR3 region is CSVGFADTQYF. The CDR3, as DNA: TGCAGCGTTGGTTTCGCAGATACGCAGTATTTT.